The present TCR beta chain was sequenced within a study of T cells in Graves' hyperthyroidism and ophthalmopathy. The CDR3 contains 14 residues. Germline V gene sequence: CDR1 KGHDR, CDR2 SFDVKD. V dropped 4 bases and J dropped 4 bases, with 9 bases sitting between them. An absence of ophthalmopathy progression within 18 months meant stable Graves' hyperthyroidism. Among the patients, aged 18 to 65, hyperthyroidism was newly diagnosed and had lasted under 2 months. From approximately 9.3 ml of fresh peripheral blood, PBMCs were isolated. Regions amplified from RNA transcripts were the TCR beta CDR3 regions. First-round RT-PCR of the TCR CDR3 relied on the HTBI primer set. TCRdb reanalysed the multiplex PCR reads using MiXCR and keeps one entry per CDR3 protein. The table includes roughly 300,000 distinct CDR3 sequences, about 21% detected once.

Sequencing used blood. V gene TRBV24-1 combines with J gene TRBJ2-2; TRBD2 might be the D (6 bases). This sequence was found in a woman aged 50 to 60 with Graves' hyperthyroidism. CDR3 nucleotide sequence: TGTGCCACCAGTGACCTCGGGAGCACCGGGGAGCTGTTTTTT. Its protein is CATSDLGSTGELFF.